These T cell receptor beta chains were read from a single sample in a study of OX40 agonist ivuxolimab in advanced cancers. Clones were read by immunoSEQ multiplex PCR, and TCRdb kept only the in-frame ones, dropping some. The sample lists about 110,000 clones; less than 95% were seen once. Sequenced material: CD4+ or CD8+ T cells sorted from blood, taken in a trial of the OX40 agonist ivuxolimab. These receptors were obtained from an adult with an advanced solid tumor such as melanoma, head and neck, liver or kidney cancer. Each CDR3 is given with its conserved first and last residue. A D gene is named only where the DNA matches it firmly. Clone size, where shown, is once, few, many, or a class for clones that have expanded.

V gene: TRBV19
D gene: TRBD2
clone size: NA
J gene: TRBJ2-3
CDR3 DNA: TGTGCCAGTAAAGAGTTTAGCGGGAGGGGCACAGATACGCAGTATTTT
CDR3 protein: CASKEFSGRGTDTQYF

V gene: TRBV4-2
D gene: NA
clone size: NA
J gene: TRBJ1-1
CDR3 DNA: TGTGCCAGCAGCCAAGATAGCAGCACCACTGAAGCTTTCTTT
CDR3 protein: CASSQDSSTTEAFF

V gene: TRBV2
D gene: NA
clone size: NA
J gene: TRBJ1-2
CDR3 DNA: TGTGCCAGCAGCCAGGGACTTGGGGGCTACACCTTC
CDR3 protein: CASSQGLGGYTF

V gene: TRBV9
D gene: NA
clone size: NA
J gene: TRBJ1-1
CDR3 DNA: TGTGCCAGCAGCGTAGATTATGACAGCACGAGACAAGCTTTCTTT
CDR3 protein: CASSVDYDSTRQAFF

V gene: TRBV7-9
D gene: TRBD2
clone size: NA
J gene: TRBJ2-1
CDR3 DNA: TGTGCCAGCAGGGCAGGACTAGCGGGAGGGCCCTACAATGAGCAGTTCTTC
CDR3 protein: CASRAGLAGGPYNEQFF

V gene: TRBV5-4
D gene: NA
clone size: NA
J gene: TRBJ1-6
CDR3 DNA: TGTGCCAGCAGCTTGGTTTGGGGAAGCTCCTATAATTCACCCCTCCACTTT
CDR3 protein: CASSLVWGSSYNSPLHF

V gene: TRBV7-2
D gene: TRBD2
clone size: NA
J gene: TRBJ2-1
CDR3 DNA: TGTGCCAGCAAGGTGGGCGGGAGCCCCTACAATGAGCAGTTCTTC
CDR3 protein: CASKVGGSPYNEQFF

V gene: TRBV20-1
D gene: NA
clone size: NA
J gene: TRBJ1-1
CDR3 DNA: TGCAGTGCTAGCAGGGGAACTGAAGCTTTCTTT
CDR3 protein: CSASRGTEAFF

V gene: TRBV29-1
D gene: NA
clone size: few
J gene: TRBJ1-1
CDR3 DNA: TGCAGCCACGAATTCTGGGGGAACACTGAAGCTTTCTTT
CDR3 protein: CSHEFWGNTEAFF

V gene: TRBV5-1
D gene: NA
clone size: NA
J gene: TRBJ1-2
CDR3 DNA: TGCGCCAGCAGTTACCAGGGATCACTAGGCTACACCTTC
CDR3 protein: CASSYQGSLGYTF

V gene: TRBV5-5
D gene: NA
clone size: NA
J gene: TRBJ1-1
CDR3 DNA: TGTGCCAGCAGCTTGGAGGCAGGGCTAAACACTGAAGCTTTCTTT
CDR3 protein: CASSLEAGLNTEAFF

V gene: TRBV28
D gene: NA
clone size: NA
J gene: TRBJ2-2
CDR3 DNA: TGTGCCGGAATCTCAGGGGATAGCGGGGAGCTGTTTTTT
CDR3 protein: CAGISGDSGELFF

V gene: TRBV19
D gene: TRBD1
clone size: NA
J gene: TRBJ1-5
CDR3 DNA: TGTGCCAGTAGTCTTGGGACAGCTAATCAGCCCCAGCATTTT
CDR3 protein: CASSLGTANQPQHF

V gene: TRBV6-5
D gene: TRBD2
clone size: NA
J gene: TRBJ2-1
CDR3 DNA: TGTGCCAGCACTAGCGGGAGTTTCTACAATGAGCAGTTCTTC
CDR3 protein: CASTSGSFYNEQFF

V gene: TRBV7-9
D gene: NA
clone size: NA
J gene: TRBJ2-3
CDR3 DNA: TGTGCCAGCAGCTTTTCCGGTGGCGGGGATACGCAGTATTTT
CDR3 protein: CASSFSGGGDTQYF

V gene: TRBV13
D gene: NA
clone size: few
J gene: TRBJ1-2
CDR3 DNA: TGTGCCAGCAGCTTACCAGGGCAGGACTATGGCTACACCTTC
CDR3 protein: CASSLPGQDYGYTF

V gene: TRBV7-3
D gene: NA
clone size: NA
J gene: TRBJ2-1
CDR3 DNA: TGTGCCAGCAGCTTAGGCAGTTTGGCGTACAATGAGCAGTTCTTC
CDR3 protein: CASSLGSLAYNEQFF

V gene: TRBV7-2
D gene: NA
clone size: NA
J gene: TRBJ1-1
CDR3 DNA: TGTGCCAGCAGCCTTTACCCCCAGGGAGGAACTGAAGCTTTCTTT
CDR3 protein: CASSLYPQGGTEAFF

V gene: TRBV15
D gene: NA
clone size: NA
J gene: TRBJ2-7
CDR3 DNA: TGTGCCACCAGCAGAGTCAGCCCACCCACGGAGCAGTACTTC
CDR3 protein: CATSRVSPPTEQYF

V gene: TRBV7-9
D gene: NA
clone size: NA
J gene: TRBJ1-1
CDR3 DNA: TGTGCCAGCAGCTTACTAGGGGGTCATACTGAAGCTTTCTTT
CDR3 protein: CASSLLGGHTEAFF

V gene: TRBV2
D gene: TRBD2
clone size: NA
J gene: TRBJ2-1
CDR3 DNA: TGTGCCAGCAGTGGGGAGGGCCCCCCGCGAGAGCAGTTCTTC
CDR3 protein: CASSGEGPPREQFF

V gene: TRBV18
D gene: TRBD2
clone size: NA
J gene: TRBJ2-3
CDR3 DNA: TGTGCCAGCTCCCCGGCGGGGACTAGCGGGAGTTGGGCGCAGTATTTT
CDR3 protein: CASSPAGTSGSWAQYF

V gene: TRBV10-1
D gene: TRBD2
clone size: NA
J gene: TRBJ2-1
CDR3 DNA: TGCGCCAGCAGTGAGCGGACTAGCGGGGGCTCCTACAATGAGCAGTTCTTC
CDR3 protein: CASSERTSGGSYNEQFF

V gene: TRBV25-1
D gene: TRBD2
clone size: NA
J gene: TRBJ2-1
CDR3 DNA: TGTGCCAGCAGTGCGAGGACTAGCGGGCCCTACAATGAGCAGTTCTTC
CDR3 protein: CASSARTSGPYNEQFF

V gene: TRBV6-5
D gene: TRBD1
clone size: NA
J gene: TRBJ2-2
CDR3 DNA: TGTGCCAGCAGTAGGAACAGGGGTAGTAACGGGGAGCTGTTTTTT
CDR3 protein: CASSRNRGSNGELFF

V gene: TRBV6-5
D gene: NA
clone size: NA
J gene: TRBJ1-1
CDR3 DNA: TGTGCCAGCAGTTACCCCGGGGCAGCGAACACTGAAGCTTTCTTT
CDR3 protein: CASSYPGAANTEAFF

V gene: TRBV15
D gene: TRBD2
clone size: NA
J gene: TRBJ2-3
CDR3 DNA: TGTGCCACCAGCAGAGATTCGGCTAGCGGGATTTTCACAGATACGCAGTATTTT
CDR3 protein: CATSRDSASGIFTDTQYF

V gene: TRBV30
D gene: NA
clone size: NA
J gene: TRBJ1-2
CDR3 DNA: TGTGCCTGGAGTGTACTTCGGCCCGGGCACTATGGCTACACCTTC
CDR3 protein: CAWSVLRPGHYGYTF

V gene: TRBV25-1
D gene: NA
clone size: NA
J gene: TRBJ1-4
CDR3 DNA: TGTGCCAGCAGTGAATATAGTATTGGGAGTGAAAAACTGTTTTTT
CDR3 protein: CASSEYSIGSEKLFF

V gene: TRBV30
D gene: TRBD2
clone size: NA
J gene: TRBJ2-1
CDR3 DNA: TGTGCCTGGGCCGGGACTAGCGGGAGCCTCGGTGAGCAGTTCTTC
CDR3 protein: CAWAGTSGSLGEQFF